The rows below give T cell receptor beta chains drawn from one sample of a study of T cell repertoires in cytomegalovirus infection. TCRdb fed the reads into MiXCR, producing one record per CDR3 protein. The repertoire holds 110,000 to 150,000 distinct CDR3 sequences, with 25% to 35% as singletons. Antigens of these TCRs are unknown. The material was CD8+ T cells from cultured PBMCs, obtained from culture after CMV antigen stimulation. The source of these receptors is a human donor in good health (CMV status not recorded). Some clones in this sample may be carry-over from other donors' samples. Both conserved end residues are part of each CDR3. Fields, in order: D gene, J gene, clone size, V gene, CDR3 length, CDR3 DNA, CDR3 protein. A D gene is named only where the DNA matches it firmly. Size tells how often a clone was seen (once, few, many) or the class of an expanded clone, and some rows leave it out.

D: TRBD2; J: TRBJ2-4; size: NA; V: TRBV20-1; length: 14; DNA: TGCAGTGCTAGTAGCGGGGGGCCGAGGGACATTCAGTACTTC; CDR3: CSASSGGPRDIQYF
D: NA; J: TRBJ1-1; size: many; V: TRBV5-1; length: 14; DNA: TGCGCCAGCACACTGGAGGAGGGGTACACTGAAGCTTTCTTT; CDR3: CASTLEEGYTEAFF
D: TRBD1; J: TRBJ2-5; size: many; V: TRBV7-6; length: 17; DNA: TGTGCCAGCAGCTTGGGACCAGACAGGGGGCTCGAGAAGACCCAGTACTTC; CDR3: CASSLGPDRGLEKTQYF
D: TRBD1; J: TRBJ2-7; size: NA; V: TRBV12-3/TRBV12-4; length: 16; DNA: TGTGCCAGCAGTCACGGGACAGGGGGACCTCTCTACGAGCAGTACTTC; CDR3: CASSHGTGGPLYEQYF
D: NA; J: TRBJ1-2; size: NA; V: TRBV4-1; length: 15; DNA: TGCGCCAGCAGCCACGCAGATGGGGATGATTATGGCTACACCTTC; CDR3: CASSHADGDDYGYTF
D: NA; J: TRBJ1-4; size: few; V: TRBV6-6; length: 15; DNA: TGTGCCAGCAGTTACTCGATAGGATTTAATGAAAAACTGTTTTTT; CDR3: CASSYSIGFNEKLFF
D: TRBD2; J: TRBJ2-7; size: once; V: TRBV4-2; length: 16; DNA: TGTGCCAGCAGCGCGAGGACTAGCGGGTCCACCTACGAGCAGTACTTC; CDR3: CASSARTSGSTYEQYF
D: NA; J: TRBJ2-2; size: few; V: TRBV7-9; length: 15; DNA: TGTGCCAGCAGCTTAACGGTTACGAACACCGGGGAGCTGTTTTTT; CDR3: CASSLTVTNTGELFF
D: NA; J: TRBJ1-2; size: few; V: TRBV24-1; length: 12; DNA: TGTGCCACGTATGACCGGGACTATGGCTACACCTTC; CDR3: CATYDRDYGYTF
D: NA; J: TRBJ2-7; size: NA; V: TRBV25-1; length: 14; DNA: TGTGCCAGCACCCCCACGACAGCTACCTACGAGCAGTACTTC; CDR3: CASTPTTATYEQYF
D: NA; J: TRBJ1-5; size: many; V: TRBV7-6; length: 16; DNA: TGTGCCAGCAGCTTAGGTTTAGGGGGGAACAATCAGCCCCAGCATTTT; CDR3: CASSLGLGGNNQPQHF
D: NA; J: TRBJ1-4; size: NA; V: TRBV6-1; length: 14; DNA: TGTGCCAGCAGTGATCGACGGGTAAATGAAAAACTGTTTTTT; CDR3: CASSDRRVNEKLFF
D: NA; J: TRBJ1-2; size: NA; V: TRBV5-1; length: 14; DNA: TGCGCCAGCAGCCCGGGCCCAGGTAGCTATGGCTACACCTTC; CDR3: CASSPGPGSYGYTF
D: NA; J: TRBJ1-6; size: NA; V: TRBV28; length: 14; DNA: TGTGCCAGCAGTCCCGTAAAGGGCGAATCACCCCTCCACTTT; CDR3: CASSPVKGESPLHF
D: NA; J: TRBJ1-1; size: NA; V: TRBV11-2; length: 16; DNA: TGTGCCAGCAGCTTAGATATGGCCAGCCCGAACACTGAAGCTTTCTTT; CDR3: CASSLDMASPNTEAFF
D: NA; J: TRBJ1-5; size: few; V: TRBV19; length: 14; DNA: TGTGCCAGTAGTATTTGGGGGGACAATCAGCCCCAGCATTTT; CDR3: CASSIWGDNQPQHF
D: NA; J: TRBJ2-7; size: NA; V: TRBV7-6; length: 13; DNA: TGTGCCAGCAGCTTACGGGATATCTACGAGCAGTACTTC; CDR3: CASSLRDIYEQYF
D: TRBD2; J: TRBJ2-1; size: once; V: TRBV27; length: 11; DNA: TGTGCCAGCACCGGGGGGGGTGAGCAGTTCTTC; CDR3: CASTGGGEQFF
D: NA; J: TRBJ1-1; size: few; V: TRBV28; length: 14; DNA: TGTGCCAGCACCCAACAGAACATGAACACTGAAGCTTTCTTT; CDR3: CASTQQNMNTEAFF
D: NA; J: TRBJ2-3; size: NA; V: TRBV6-5; length: 15; DNA: TGTGCCAGCAGTTACTCCCGTTCTAGCACAGATACGCAGTATTTT; CDR3: CASSYSRSSTDTQYF
D: NA; J: TRBJ1-1; size: NA; V: TRBV20-1; length: 13; DNA: TGCAGTGCTAGAGGGGGGCGGGACACTGAAGCTTTCTTT; CDR3: CSARGGRDTEAFF
D: NA; J: TRBJ2-6; size: NA; V: TRBV25-1; length: 17; DNA: TGTGCCAGCAGTTTCCCGGGCACCGACTCTGGGGCCAACGTCCTGACTTTC; CDR3: CASSFPGTDSGANVLTF
D: TRBD2; J: TRBJ2-3; size: many; V: TRBV7-2; length: 16; DNA: TGTGCCAGCAGCTTAGTTGGATTAGCGGGGGCAGATACGCAGTATTTT; CDR3: CASSLVGLAGADTQYF
D: NA; J: TRBJ2-2; size: NA; V: TRBV27; length: 15; DNA: TGTGCCAGCAGTTTATCGGCCGGGAACACCGGGGAGCTGTTTTTT; CDR3: CASSLSAGNTGELFF
D: TRBD1; J: TRBJ1-1; size: NA; V: TRBV7-9; length: 13; DNA: TGTGCCACCCAAGGGGGCATGAACACTGAAGCTTTCTTT; CDR3: CATQGGMNTEAFF
D: TRBD1; J: TRBJ2-3; size: NA; V: TRBV12-3/TRBV12-4; length: 15; DNA: TGTGCCAGCAGTTTAGAGGGGGCCGTGGCAGATACGCAGTATTTT; CDR3: CASSLEGAVADTQYF